This T cell receptor (beta chain) was sequenced during a study of blood T cell repertoires in COVID-19. Across the whole study: Recovered status in Cohort 3 required two negative PCRs, clearance, or symptom resolution. Sources were T cells, B-cell-depleted T cells, or PBMCs; the material itself was cDNA or gDNA. From the United States, Italy and Spain came samples of acute and convalescent COVID-19.

The CDR3 runs 13 residues. V shed 10 bases, J shed 5 bases, and the junction held 8 bases outside the gene matches. The germline CDR1 and CDR2 sequences are ENHRY and SYGVKD. Original analysis: Quantification of nucleated cells was approximated via reference gene primer amplification. Sequenced by immunoSEQ multiplex PCR; TCRdb stores in-frame clones only, minus some. V and J calls and clone size are given by that table; D and trimming were obtained from the DNA. The sample comprises roughly 160,000 clones, less than 80% of which are singletons, and 15% to 20% rests with the top ten. V gene TRBV10-3 combines with J gene TRBJ1-5, with 7 nucleotides matching TRBD1. What was sequenced was PBMCs or T cells enriched from blood (not recorded which). The clonotype originates from a woman in her 70s in a cohort exposed to, infected with or recovered from COVID-19 (not recorded which). The DNA for the CDR3 is TGTGCCACCTCAGGACAGGTCGATCAGCCCCAGCATTTT. As protein: CATSGQVDQPQHF.